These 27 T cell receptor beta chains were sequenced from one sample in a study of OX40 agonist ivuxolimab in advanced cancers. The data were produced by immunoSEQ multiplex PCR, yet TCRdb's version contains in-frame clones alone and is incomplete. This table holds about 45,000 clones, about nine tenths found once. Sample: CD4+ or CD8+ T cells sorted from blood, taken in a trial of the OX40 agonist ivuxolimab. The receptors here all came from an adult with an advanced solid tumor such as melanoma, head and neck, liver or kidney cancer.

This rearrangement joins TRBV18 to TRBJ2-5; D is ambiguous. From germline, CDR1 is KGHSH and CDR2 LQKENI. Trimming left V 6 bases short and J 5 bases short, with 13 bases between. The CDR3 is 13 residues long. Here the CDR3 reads CASSPASWETQYF. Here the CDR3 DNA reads TGTGCCAGCTCCCCCGCCTCATGGGAGACCCAGTACTTC. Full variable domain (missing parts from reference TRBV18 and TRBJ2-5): NAGVMQNPRHLVRRRGQEARLRCSPMKGHSHVYWYRQLPEEGLKFMVYLQKENIIDESGMPKERFSAEFPKEGPSILRIQQVVRGDSAAYFCASSPASWETQYFGPGTRLLVL.

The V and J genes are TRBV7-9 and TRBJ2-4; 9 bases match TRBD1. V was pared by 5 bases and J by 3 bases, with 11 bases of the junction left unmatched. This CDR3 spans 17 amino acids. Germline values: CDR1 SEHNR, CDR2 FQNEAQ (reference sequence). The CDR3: CASSGDTGGAIKNIQYF. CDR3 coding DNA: TGTGCCAGCAGCGGGGACACAGGGGGCGCGATCAAAAACATTCAGTACTTC.

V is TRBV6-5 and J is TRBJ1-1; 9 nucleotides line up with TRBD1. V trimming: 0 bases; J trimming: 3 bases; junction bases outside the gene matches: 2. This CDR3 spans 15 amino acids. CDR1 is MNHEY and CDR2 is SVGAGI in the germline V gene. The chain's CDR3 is CASSYSGQGHTEAFF. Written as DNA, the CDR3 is TGTGCCAGCAGTTACTCGGGACAGGGACACACTGAAGCTTTCTTT.

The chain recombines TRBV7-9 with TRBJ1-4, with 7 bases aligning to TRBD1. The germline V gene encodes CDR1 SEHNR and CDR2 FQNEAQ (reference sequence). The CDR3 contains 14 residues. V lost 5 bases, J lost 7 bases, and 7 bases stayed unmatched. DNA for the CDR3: TGTGCCAGCAGCCACGACAGGGTGGGTGAAAAACTGTTTTTT. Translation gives CASSHDRVGEKLFF.

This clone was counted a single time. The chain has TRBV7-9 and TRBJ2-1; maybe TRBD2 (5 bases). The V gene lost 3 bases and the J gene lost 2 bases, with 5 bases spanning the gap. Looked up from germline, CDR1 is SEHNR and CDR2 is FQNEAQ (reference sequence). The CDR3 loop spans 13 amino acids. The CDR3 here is CASSFGTYNEQFF. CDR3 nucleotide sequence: TGTGCCAGCAGCTTCGGGACCTACAATGAGCAGTTCTTC.

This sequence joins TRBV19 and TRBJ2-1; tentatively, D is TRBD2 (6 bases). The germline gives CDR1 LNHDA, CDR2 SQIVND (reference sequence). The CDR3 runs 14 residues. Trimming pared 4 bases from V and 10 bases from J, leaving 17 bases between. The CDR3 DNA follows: TGTGCCAGTAGTACCGGGACTTCGGATTTCGAGCAGTTCTTC. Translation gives CASSTGTSDFEQFF.

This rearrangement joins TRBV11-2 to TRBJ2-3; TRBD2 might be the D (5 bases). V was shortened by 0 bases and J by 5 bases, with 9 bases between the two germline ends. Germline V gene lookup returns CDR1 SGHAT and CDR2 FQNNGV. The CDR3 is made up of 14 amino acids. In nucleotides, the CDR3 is TGTGCCAGCAGCTTAGATGTCCGGGGAGATACGCAGTATTTT. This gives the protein CASSLDVRGDTQYF.

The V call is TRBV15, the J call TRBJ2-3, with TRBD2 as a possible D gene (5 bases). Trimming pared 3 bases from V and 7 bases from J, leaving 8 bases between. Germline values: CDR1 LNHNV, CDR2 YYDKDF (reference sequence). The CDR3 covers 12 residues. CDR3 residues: CATSSGGYTQYF. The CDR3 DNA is TGTGCCACCAGCAGCGGAGGTTATACGCAGTATTTT.

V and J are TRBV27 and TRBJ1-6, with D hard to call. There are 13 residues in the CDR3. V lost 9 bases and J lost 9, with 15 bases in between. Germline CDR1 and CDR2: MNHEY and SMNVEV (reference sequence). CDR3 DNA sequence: TGTGCCAGTTTCTCGGGGTATGGTTCACCCCTCCACTTT. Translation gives CASFSGYGSPLHF.

The CDR3 region is CAWSRPGGTEAFF. As DNA, the CDR3 is TGTGCCTGGAGTCGCCCGGGGGGCACTGAAGCTTTCTTT. V usage is TRBV30 and J usage is TRBJ1-1; D might be TRBD1 (5 bases). The germline gives CDR1 GTSNPN, CDR2 SVGIG (reference sequence). This CDR3 is built from 13 residues. With 2 bases removed from V and 4 bases from J, the gap between germline ends came to 11 bases.

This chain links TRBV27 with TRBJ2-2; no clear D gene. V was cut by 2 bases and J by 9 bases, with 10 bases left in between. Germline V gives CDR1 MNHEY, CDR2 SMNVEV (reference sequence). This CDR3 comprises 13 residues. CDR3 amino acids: CASSLQLPRELFF. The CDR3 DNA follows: TGTGCCAGCAGTTTACAGCTACCCCGGGAGCTGTTTTTT.

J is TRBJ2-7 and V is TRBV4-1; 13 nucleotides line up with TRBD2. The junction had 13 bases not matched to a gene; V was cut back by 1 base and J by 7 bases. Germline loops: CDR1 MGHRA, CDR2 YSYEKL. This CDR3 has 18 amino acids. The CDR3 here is CASSQAAGGLAGAKEQYF. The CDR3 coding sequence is TGCGCCAGCAGCCAAGCCGCCGGTGGACTAGCGGGAGCTAAAGAGCAGTACTTC.

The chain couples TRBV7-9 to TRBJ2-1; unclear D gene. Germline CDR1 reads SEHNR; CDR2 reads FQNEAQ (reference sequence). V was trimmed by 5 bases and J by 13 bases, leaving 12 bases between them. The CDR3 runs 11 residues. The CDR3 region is CASSPRIEQFF. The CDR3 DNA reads TGTGCCAGCAGCCCGCGGATCGAACAGTTCTTC.

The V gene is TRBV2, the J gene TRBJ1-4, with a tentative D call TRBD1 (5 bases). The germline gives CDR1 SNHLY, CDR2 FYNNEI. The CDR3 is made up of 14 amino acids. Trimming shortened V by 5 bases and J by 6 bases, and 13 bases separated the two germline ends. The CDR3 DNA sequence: TGTGCCAGCAGTATCCGGGACTCTCATGAAAAACTGTTTTTT. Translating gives CASSIRDSHEKLFF. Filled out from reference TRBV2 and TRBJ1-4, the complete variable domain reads EPEVTQTPSHQVTQMGQEVILRCVPISNHLYFYWYRQILGQKVEFLVSFYNNEISEKSEIFDDQFSVERPDGSNFTLKIRSTKLEDSAMYFCASSIRDSHEKLFFGSGTQLSVL.

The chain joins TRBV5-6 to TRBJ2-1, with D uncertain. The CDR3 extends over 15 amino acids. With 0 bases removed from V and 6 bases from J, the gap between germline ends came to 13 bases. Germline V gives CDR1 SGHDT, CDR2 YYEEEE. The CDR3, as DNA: TGTGCCAGCAGCTTGGCGGCAGGCAGTGGCAATGAGCAGTTCTTC. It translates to CASSLAAGSGNEQFF.

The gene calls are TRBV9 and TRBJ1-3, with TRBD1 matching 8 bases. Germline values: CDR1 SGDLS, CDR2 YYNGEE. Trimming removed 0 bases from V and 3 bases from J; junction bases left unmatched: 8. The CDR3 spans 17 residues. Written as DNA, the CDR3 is TGTGCCAGCAGCGTAGACTCCGCGACAGGGGTTGGAAACACCATATATTTT. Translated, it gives CASSVDSATGVGNTIYF.

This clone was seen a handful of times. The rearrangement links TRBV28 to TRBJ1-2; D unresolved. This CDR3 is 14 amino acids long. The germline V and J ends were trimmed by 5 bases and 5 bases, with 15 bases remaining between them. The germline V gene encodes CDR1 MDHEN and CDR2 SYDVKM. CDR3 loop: CASSPWTGRYGYTF. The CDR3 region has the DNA TGTGCCAGCAGTCCCTGGACGGGGAGATATGGCTACACCTTC.

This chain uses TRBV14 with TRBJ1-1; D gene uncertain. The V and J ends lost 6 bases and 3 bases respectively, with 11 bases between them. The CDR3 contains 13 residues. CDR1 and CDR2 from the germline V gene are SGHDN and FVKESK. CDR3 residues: CASSPHRYTEAFF. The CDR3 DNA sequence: TGTGCCAGCAGTCCCCACCGCTACACTGAAGCTTTCTTT.

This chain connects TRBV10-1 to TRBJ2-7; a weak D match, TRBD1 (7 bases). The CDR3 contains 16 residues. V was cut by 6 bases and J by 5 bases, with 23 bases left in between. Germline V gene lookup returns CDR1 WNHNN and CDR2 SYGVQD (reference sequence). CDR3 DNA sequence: TGCGCCAGCAGGAGCCCACCCAGGGGGGTAAACGACGAGCAGTACTTC. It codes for CASRSPPRGVNDEQYF.

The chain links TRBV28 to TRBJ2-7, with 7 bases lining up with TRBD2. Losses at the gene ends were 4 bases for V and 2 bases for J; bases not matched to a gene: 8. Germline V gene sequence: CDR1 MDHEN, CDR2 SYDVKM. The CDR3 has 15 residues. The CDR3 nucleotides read TGTGCCAGCAGTTCCGGAAGGGGAGGGACCTACGAGCAGTACTTC. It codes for CASSSGRGGTYEQYF.

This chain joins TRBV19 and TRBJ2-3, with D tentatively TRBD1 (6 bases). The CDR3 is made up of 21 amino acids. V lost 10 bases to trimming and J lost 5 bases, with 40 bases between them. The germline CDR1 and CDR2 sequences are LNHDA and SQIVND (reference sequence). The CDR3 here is CATKSLNPFGQYLSAGDTQYF. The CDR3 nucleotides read TGTGCCACTAAATCCCTAAATCCCTTCGGACAGTACCTATCCGCGGGAGATACGCAGTATTTT.

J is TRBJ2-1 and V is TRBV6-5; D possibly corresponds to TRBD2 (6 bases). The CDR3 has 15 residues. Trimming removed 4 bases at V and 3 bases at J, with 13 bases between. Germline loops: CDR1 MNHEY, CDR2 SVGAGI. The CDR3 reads CASSSPSGSYNEQFF. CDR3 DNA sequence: TGTGCCAGCAGTTCCCCCTCCGGGAGCTACAATGAGCAGTTCTTC.

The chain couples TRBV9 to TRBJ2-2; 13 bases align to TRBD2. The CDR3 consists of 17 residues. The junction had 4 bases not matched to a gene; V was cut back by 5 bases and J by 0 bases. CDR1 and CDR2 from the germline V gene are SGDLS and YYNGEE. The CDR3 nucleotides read TGTGCCAGCAGTGAGGGACTAGCGGGGACGAACACCGGGGAGCTGTTTTTT. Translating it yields CASSEGLAGTNTGELFF.

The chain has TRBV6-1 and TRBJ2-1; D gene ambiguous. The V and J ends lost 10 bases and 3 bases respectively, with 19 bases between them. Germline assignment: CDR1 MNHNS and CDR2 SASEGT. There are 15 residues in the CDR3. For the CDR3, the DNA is TGTGCCAAAACAAAAGGGCCCCTAGACTACAATGAGCAGTTCTTC. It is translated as CAKTKGPLDYNEQFF.

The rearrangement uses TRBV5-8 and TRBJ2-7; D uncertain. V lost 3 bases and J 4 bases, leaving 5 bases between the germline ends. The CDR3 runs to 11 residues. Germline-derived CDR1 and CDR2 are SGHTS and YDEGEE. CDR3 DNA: TGTGCCAGCAGCTGGGATTACGAGCAGTACTTC. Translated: CASSWDYEQYF.

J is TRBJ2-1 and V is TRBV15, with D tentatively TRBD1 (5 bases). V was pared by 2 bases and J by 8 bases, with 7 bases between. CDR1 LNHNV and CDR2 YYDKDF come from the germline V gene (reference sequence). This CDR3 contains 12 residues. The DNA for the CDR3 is TGTGCCACCAGCAGACCGACAGATGAGCAGTTCTTC. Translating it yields CATSRPTDEQFF.

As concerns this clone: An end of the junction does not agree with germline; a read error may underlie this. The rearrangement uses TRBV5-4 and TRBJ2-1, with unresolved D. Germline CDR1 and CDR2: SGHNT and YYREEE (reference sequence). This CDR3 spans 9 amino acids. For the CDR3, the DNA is TGTGCCAGCGGCTTCCCGCGTTTCTTC. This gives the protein CASGFPRFF.